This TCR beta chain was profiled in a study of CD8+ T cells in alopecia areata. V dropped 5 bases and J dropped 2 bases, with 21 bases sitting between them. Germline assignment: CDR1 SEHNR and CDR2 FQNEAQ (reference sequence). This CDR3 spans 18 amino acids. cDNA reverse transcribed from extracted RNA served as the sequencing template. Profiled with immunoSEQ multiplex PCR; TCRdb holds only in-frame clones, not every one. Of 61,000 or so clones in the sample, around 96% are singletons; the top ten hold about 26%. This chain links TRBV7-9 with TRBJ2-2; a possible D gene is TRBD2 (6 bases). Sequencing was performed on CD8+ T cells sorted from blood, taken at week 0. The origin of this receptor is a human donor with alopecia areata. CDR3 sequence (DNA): TGTGCCAGCAGCCCTCCTCCGGGGAGGAGGCCTAACACCGGGGAGCTGTTTTTT. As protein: CASSPPPGRRPNTGELFF.